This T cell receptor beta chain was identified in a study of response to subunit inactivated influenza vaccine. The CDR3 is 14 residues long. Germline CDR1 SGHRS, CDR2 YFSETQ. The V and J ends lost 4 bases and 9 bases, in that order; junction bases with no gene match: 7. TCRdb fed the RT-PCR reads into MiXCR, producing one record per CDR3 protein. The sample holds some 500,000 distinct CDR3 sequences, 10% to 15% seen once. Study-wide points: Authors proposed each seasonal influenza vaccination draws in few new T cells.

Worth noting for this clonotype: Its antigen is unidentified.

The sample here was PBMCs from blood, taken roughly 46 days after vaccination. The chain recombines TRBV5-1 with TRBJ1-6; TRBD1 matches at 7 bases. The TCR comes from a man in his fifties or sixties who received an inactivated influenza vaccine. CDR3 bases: TGCGCCAGCAGCGTCGACAGGGAAGGTTCACCCCTCCACTTT. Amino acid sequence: CASSVDREGSPLHF.